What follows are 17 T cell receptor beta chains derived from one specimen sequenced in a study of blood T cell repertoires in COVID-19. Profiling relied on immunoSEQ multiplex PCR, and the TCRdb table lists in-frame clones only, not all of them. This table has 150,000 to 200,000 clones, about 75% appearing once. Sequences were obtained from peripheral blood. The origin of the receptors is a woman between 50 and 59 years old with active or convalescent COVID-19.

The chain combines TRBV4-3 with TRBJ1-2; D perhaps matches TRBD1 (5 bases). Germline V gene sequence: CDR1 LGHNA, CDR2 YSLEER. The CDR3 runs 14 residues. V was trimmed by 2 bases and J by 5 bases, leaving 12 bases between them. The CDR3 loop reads CASSQITGLYGYTF. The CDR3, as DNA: TGCGCCAGCAGCCAAATAACGGGACTTTATGGCTACACCTTC.

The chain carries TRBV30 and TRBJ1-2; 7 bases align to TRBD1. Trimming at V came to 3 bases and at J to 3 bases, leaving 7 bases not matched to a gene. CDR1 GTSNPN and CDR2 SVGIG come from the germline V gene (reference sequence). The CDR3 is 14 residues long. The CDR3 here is CAWRRPGTDYGYTF. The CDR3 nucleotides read TGTGCCTGGAGGAGACCCGGGACAGACTATGGCTACACCTTC. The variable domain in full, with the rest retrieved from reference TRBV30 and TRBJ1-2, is SQTIHQWPATLVQPVGSPLSLECTVEGTSNPNLYWYRQAAGRGLQLLFYSVGIGQISSEVPQNLSASRPQDRQFILSSKKLLLSDSGFYLCAWRRPGTDYGYTFGSGTRLTVV.

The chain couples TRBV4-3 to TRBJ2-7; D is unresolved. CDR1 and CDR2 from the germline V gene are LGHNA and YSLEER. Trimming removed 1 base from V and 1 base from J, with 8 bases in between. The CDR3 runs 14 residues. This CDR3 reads CASSQGVKSYEQYF. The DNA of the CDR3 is TGCGCCAGCAGCCAAGGTGTTAAATCCTACGAGCAGTACTTC.

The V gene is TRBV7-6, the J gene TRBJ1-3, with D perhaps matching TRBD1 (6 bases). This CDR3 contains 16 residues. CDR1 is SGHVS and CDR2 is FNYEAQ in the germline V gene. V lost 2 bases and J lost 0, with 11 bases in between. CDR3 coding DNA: TGTGCCAGCAGCTTAAGGCAGGGGTCCTCTGGAAACACCATATATTTT. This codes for CASSLRQGSSGNTIYF.

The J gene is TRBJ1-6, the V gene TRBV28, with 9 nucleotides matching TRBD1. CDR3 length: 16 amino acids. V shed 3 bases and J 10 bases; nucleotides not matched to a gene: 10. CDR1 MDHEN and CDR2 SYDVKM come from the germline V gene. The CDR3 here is CASSFGQGTLESPLHF. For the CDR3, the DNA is TGTGCCAGCAGTTTCGGACAGGGGACCTTAGAATCACCCCTCCACTTT.

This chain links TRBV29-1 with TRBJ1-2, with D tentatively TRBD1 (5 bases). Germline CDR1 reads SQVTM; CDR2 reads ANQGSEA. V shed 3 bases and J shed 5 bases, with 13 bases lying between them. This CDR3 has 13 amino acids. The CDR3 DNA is TGCAGCGTTGAGGGCAGGGCGGGATATGGCTACACCTTC. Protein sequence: CSVEGRAGYGYTF.

The CDR3 reads CASSPYPGTGDTEAFF. The CDR3 nucleotides are TGTGCCAGCAGCCCGTACCCTGGGACAGGGGACACTGAAGCTTTCTTT. The rearrangement uses TRBV3-1 (or the pseudogene TRBV3-2) and TRBJ1-1, with 10 bases fitting TRBD1. Trimming removed 4 bases from V and 3 bases from J; junction bases left unmatched: 8. Germline CDR1 and CDR2: LGHDT and YNNKEL (reference sequence). The CDR3 has 16 residues.

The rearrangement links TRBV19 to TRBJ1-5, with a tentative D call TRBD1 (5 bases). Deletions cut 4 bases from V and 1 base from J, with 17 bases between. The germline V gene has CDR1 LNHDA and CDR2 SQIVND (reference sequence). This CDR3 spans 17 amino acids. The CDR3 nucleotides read TGTGCCAGTAGTAGGGGCAAACAGGAATGGAGCAATCAGCCCCAGCATTTT. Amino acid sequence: CASSRGKQEWSNQPQHF.

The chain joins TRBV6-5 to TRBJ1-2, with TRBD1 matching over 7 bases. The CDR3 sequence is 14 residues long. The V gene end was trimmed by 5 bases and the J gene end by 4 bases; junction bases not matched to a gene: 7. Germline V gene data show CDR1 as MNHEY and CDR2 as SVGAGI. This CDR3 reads CASSRTGVTYGYTF. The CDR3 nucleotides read TGTGCCAGCAGTAGAACAGGGGTTACCTATGGCTACACCTTC.

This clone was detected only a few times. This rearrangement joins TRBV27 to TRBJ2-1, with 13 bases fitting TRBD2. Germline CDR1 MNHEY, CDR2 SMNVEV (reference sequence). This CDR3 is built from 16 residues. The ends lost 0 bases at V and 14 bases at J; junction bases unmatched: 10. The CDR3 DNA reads TGTGCCAGCAGTTTATCCGGGACTAGCGGGGCCCTACGAAAGTTCTTC. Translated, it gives CASSLSGTSGALRKFF.

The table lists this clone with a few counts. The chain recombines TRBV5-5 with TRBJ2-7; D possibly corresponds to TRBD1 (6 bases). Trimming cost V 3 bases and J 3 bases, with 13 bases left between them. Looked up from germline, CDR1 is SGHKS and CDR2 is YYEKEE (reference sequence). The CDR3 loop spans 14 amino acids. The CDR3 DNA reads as TGTGCCAGCAGCTCCACAGGGACGGTCTACGAGCAGTACTTC. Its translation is CASSSTGTVYEQYF.

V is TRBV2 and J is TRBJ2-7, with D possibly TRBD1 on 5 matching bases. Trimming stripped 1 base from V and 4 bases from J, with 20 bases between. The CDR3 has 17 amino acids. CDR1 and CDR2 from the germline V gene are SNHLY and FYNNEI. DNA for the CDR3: TGTGCCAGCAGTGAAGTGGAGTGGGCAGGGAATAGGTACGAGCAGTACTTC. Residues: CASSEVEWAGNRYEQYF.

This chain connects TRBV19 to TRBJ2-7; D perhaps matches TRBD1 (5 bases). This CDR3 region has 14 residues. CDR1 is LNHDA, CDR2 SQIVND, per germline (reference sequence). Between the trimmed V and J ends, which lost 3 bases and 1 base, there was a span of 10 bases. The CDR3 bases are TGTGCCAGTAGTATGTCTCCAGGGTCCTACGAGCAGTACTTC. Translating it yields CASSMSPGSYEQYF.

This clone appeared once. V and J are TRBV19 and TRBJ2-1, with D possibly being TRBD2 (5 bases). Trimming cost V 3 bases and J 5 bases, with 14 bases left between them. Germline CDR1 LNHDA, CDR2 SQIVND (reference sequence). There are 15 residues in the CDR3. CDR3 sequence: CASSIGLTGNNEQFF. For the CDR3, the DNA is TGTGCCAGTAGTATCGGCCTTACGGGGAACAATGAGCAGTTCTTC. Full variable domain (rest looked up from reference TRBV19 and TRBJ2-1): DGGITQSPKYLFRKEGQNVTLSCEQNLNHDAMYWYRQDPGQGLRLIYYSQIVNDFQKGDIAEGYSVSREKKESFPLTVTSAQKNPTAFYLCASSIGLTGNNEQFFGPGTRLTVL.

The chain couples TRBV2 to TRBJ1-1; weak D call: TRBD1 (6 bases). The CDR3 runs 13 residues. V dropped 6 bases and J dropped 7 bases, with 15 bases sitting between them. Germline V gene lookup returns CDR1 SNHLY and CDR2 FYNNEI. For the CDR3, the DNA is TGTGCCAGCAGAGGACAGCCTCCGGGTGAAGCTTTCTTT. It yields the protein CASRGQPPGEAFF.

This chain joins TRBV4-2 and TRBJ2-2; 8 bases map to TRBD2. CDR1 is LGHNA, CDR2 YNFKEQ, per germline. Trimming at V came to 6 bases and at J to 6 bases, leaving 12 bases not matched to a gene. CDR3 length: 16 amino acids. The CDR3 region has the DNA TGTGCCAGCAGGGTCCAAAGCGGGAGCGAGGCCGGGGAGCTGTTTTTT. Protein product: CASRVQSGSEAGELFF.

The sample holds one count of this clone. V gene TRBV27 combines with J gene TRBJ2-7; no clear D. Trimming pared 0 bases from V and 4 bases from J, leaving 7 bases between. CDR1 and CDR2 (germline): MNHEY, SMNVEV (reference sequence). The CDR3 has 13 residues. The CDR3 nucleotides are TGTGCCAGCAGTTTATCGTTTGCGTACGAGCAGTACTTC. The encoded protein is CASSLSFAYEQYF.